The 32 T cell receptor beta chains below were found in one sample sequenced in a study of blood T cell repertoires in COVID-19. The table came from immunoSEQ multiplex PCR; TCRdb's copy has only in-frame clones and leaves some out. The sample lists some 530,000 clones, 75% to 90% occurring once. Sequenced sample: peripheral blood. Receptors originate from a human donor in a cohort sampled during active COVID-19.

CDR3 amino acids: CASSPASRGDTQYF. The CDR3 region has the DNA TGTGCCAGCAGTCCCGCTTCAAGGGGAGATACGCAGTATTTT. The V call is TRBV25-1, the J call TRBJ2-3; perhaps TRBD1 as D (5 bases). Trimming stripped 5 bases from V and 5 bases from J, with 14 bases between. This CDR3 has 14 residues. Germline loops: CDR1 MGHDK, CDR2 SYGVNS.

The rearrangement uses TRBV5-1 and TRBJ2-2; 7 positions match TRBD2. The length of the CDR3 is 16 residues. Germline assignment: CDR1 SGHRS and CDR2 YFSETQ. V shed 2 bases, J shed 3 bases, and the junction held 7 bases outside the gene matches. CDR3 amino acids: CASSFRAAGDTGELFF. CDR3 DNA sequence: TGCGCCAGCAGCTTCCGGGCGGCGGGGGACACCGGGGAGCTGTTTTTT. Full variable domain (outside the CDR3, taken from reference TRBV5-1 and TRBJ2-2): KAGVTQTPRYLIKTRGQQVTLSCSPISGHRSVSWYQQTPGQGLQFLFEYFSETQRNKGNFPGRFSGRQFSNSRSEMNVSTLELGDSALYLCASSFRAAGDTGELFFGEGSRLTVL.

This sequence joins TRBV11-3 and TRBJ2-7; TRBD2 agrees at 9 bases. The germline V gene has CDR1 SGHNT and CDR2 YENEEA. V shed 5 bases, J shed 6 bases, and the junction held 5 bases outside the gene matches. The CDR3 spans 13 residues. The CDR3 protein is CASSLAGQGEQYF. CDR3 sequence (DNA): TGTGCCAGCAGCCTAGCGGGACAAGGCGAGCAGTACTTC.

The rearrangement uses TRBV30 and TRBJ1-1; D uncertain. The CDR3 is 12 residues long. Germline V gene lookup returns CDR1 GTSNPN and CDR2 SVGIG (reference sequence). V was trimmed by 5 bases and J by 10 bases, leaving 17 bases between them. CDR3 loop: CAWRETGGGAFF. CDR3 sequence (DNA): TGTGCCTGGCGGGAAACGGGTGGTGGAGCTTTCTTT.

CDR3 loop: CASSTGLRGEQYF. In DNA, the CDR3 is TGTGCCAGCAGCACGGGACTCCGGGGGGAGCAGTACTTC. The rearrangement uses TRBV5-4 and TRBJ2-7; maybe TRBD2 (6 bases). The germline V gene encodes CDR1 SGHNT and CDR2 YYREEE (reference sequence). The CDR3 consists of 13 residues. V was shortened by 4 bases and J by 7 bases, with 15 bases between the two germline ends.

A single count supports this clone. The V and J genes are TRBV29-1 and TRBJ1-5; 10 bases are shared with TRBD1. The CDR3 loop spans 13 amino acids. J lost 6 bases, V lost 3 bases, and 2 bases had no gene match. Germline V gives CDR1 SQVTM, CDR2 ANQGSEA. For the CDR3, the DNA is TGCAGCGTTGAGACAGGGGGCTCTCAGCCCCAGCATTTT. This encodes CSVETGGSQPQHF.

The chain recombines TRBV19 with TRBJ2-4, with D possibly matching TRBD1 (5 bases). The V end lost 7 bases, the J end lost 0 bases, and 7 bases lay between the germline ends. CDR3 length equals 13 residues. Germline CDR1 is LNHDA and CDR2 is SQIVND (reference sequence). The chain's CDR3 is CASKDRAKNIQYF. Here the CDR3 DNA reads TGTGCCAGTAAAGACAGAGCCAAAAACATTCAGTACTTC.

The rearrangement uses TRBV9 and TRBJ2-5, with 15 nucleotides matching TRBD2. The CDR3 runs 18 residues. CDR1 is SGDLS, CDR2 YYNGEE, per germline. Trimming cost V 4 bases and J 5 bases; bases outside gene matches: 12. CDR3 region: CASSPGSGLAGGRETQYF. In DNA, the CDR3 is TGTGCCAGCAGCCCAGGAAGTGGACTAGCGGGAGGGAGGGAGACCCAGTACTTC.

The CDR3 coding sequence is TGTGCCAGCCAGGGCGGAGTAAGCACAGATACGCAGTATTTT. Encoded protein: CASQGGVSTDTQYF. The rearrangement links TRBV7-9 to TRBJ2-3; D is possibly TRBD1 (5 bases). The V end was cut by 8 bases, the J end by 0 bases, with 12 bases between. The CDR3 spans 14 residues. Germline V gene data show CDR1 as SEHNR and CDR2 as FQNEAQ (reference sequence).

The rearrangement uses TRBV5-5 and TRBJ2-7, with 7 bases matching TRBD1. This CDR3 comprises 14 residues. Per germline, CDR1 SGHKS and CDR2 YYEKEE (reference sequence). With 1 base clipped from V and 2 bases from J, the junction kept 3 bases outside the gene matches. As DNA, the CDR3 is TGTGCCAGCAGCTTGAACAGGGGAACCTACGAGCAGTACTTC. This sequence encodes CASSLNRGTYEQYF.

The chain carries TRBV5-1 and TRBJ2-7; 7 bases line up with TRBD1. This CDR3 is 14 amino acids long. Germline lookup yields CDR1 SGHRS and CDR2 YFSETQ. V dropped 5 bases and J dropped 3; count of bases not matched to a gene: 8. The CDR3 spells CASSSDPGGYEQYF. CDR3 bases: TGCGCCAGCAGTTCGGACCCAGGGGGCTACGAGCAGTACTTC.

The chain joins TRBV20-1 to TRBJ2-1, with 8 bases identical to TRBD2. The CDR3 is made up of 15 amino acids. The J segment lost 8 bases and the V segment lost 3 bases, leaving 12 bases of the junction unmatched. Germline V gene sequence: CDR1 DFQATT, CDR2 SNEGSKA (reference sequence). The DNA for the CDR3 is TGCAGTGCTAGTCCCCTCACGGGAGGGAGGCATGAGCAGTTCTTC. This translates into CSASPLTGGRHEQFF.

This clone was seen a handful of times. The V call is TRBV11-2, the J call TRBJ1-6; 7 bases map to TRBD1. The V gene's germline CDR1 is SGHAT and CDR2 FQNNGV. The J segment lost 6 bases and the V segment lost 5 bases, leaving 7 bases of the junction unmatched. This CDR3 contains 15 residues. CDR3 sequence reads: CASSPRQGSNSPLHF. The CDR3 nucleotides read TGTGCCAGCAGCCCTCGACAGGGCAGTAATTCACCCCTCCACTTT.

This sequence joins TRBV25-1 and TRBJ2-7; tentatively, D is TRBD2 (6 bases). In germline, CDR1 is MGHDK, CDR2 SYGVNS. V shed 7 bases and J shed 7 bases, with 20 bases lying between them. This CDR3 spans 14 amino acids. CDR3 sequence: CASTTDGPAGEQYF. CDR3 DNA: TGTGCCAGCACCACGGACGGTCCGGCGGGGGAGCAGTACTTC.

The V and J genes are TRBV4-3 and TRBJ1-5; 7 bases fit TRBD1. The CDR3 is 15 residues long. Losses at the gene ends were 1 base for V and 4 bases for J; bases not matched to a gene: 4. Germline assignment: CDR1 LGHNA and CDR2 YSLEER. This chain's CDR3 is CASSQVTGINQPQHF. The CDR3 nucleotides read TGCGCCAGCAGCCAAGTGACAGGGATTAATCAGCCCCAGCATTTT.

V usage is TRBV19 and J usage is TRBJ2-3; 12 bases map to TRBD2. CDR3 length: 16 amino acids. Germline V gene sequence: CDR1 LNHDA, CDR2 SQIVND (reference sequence). V shed 4 bases, J shed 6 bases, and the junction held 8 bases outside the gene matches. The CDR3 reads CASSTRLAGVGDTQYF. Written as DNA, the CDR3 is TGTGCCAGTAGTACCCGACTAGCGGGAGTGGGTGATACGCAGTATTTT.

The DNA for the CDR3 is TGTGCCAGTAGTAATGATCTGGCAGGGGCCTATGGCTACACCTTC. It translates to CASSNDLAGAYGYTF. This chain joins TRBV19 and TRBJ1-2; the D gene is possibly TRBD1 (6 bases). CDR1 is LNHDA and CDR2 is SQIVND in the germline V gene (reference sequence). Trimming shortened V by 4 bases and J by 4 bases, and 16 bases separated the two germline ends. The CDR3 totals 15 residues.

This chain links TRBV4-1 with TRBJ1-4; D remains ambiguous. V dropped 0 bases and J dropped 8 bases, with 13 bases sitting between them. The CDR3 is made up of 15 amino acids. From germline, CDR1 is MGHRA and CDR2 YSYEKL. Here the CDR3 reads CASSQDLEVWEKLFF. The CDR3 DNA reads TGCGCCAGCAGCCAAGATCTAGAGGTTTGGGAAAAACTGTTTTTT.

The rearrangement uses TRBV6-6 and TRBJ1-5, with 12 nucleotides matching TRBD1. The CDR3 sequence is 17 residues long. V dropped 5 bases and J dropped 6; count of bases not matched to a gene: 11. Germline V lookup: CDR1 MNHNY, CDR2 SVGAGI (reference sequence). The CDR3 DNA reads TGTGCCAGCAGTCCACCTCCGGGACAGGGGGCCGTTCAGCCCCAGCATTTT. This gives the protein CASSPPPGQGAVQPQHF.

This clone occurred a few times. This rearrangement joins TRBV6-1 to TRBJ1-3, with D unresolved. This CDR3 contains 16 residues. CDR1 and CDR2 from the germline V gene are MNHNS and SASEGT. Trimming took 2 bases from V and 0 from J, leaving 11 bases between them. In nucleotides, the CDR3 is TGTGCCAGCAGTGAATCCCAGGCTGACTCTGGAAACACCATATATTTT. Protein product: CASSESQADSGNTIYF.

The chain carries TRBV16 and TRBJ2-7; possibly TRBD2 for D (6 bases). CDR3 length: 15 amino acids. From germline, CDR1 is KGHSY and CDR2 FQNENV. The V gene lost 1 base and the J gene lost 5 bases, with 15 bases spanning the gap. The CDR3 sequence is CASSQLSEGIHEQYF. In DNA form, the CDR3 reads TGTGCCAGCAGCCAATTATCGGAGGGGATCCACGAGCAGTACTTC. Based on the CDR3 plus reference TRBV16 and TRBJ2-7, the full variable domain is GEEVAQTPKHLVRGEGQKAKLYCAPIKGHSYVFWYQQVLKNEFKFLISFQNENVFDETGMPKERFSAKCLPNSPCSLEIQATKLEDSAVYFCASSQLSEGIHEQYFGPGTRLTVT.

This clone was picked up one time. The chain joins TRBV5-6 to TRBJ2-7, with TRBD1 as a possible D gene (5 bases). V lost 4 bases and J 3 bases, leaving 17 bases between the germline ends. The CDR3 is 15 amino acids. Germline-derived CDR1 and CDR2 are SGHDT and YYEEEE. CDR3 nucleotide sequence: TGTGCCAGCAGCCCTCAGGGCCCCCGCAGCTACGAGCAGTACTTC. Translated: CASSPQGPRSYEQYF.

In its sample, this clone was seen once. The rearrangement uses TRBV6-5 and TRBJ2-2; TRBD1 aligns across 8 bases. This CDR3 is built from 14 residues. V shed 8 bases, J shed 0 bases, and the junction held 2 bases outside the gene matches. In germline, CDR1 is MNHEY, CDR2 SVGAGI. The CDR3 DNA reads TGTGCCAGCGGGGGACAGGCGAACACCGGGGAGCTGTTTTTT. It specifies CASGGQANTGELFF.

The V and J genes are TRBV5-1 and TRBJ2-3; 11 bases agree with TRBD1. The ends lost 2 bases at V and 4 bases at J; junction bases unmatched: 3. This CDR3 contains 15 residues. Per germline, CDR1 SGHRS and CDR2 YFSETQ. The CDR3 loop reads CASSLEDRGPDTQYF. For the CDR3, the DNA is TGCGCCAGCAGCTTAGAGGACAGGGGGCCAGATACGCAGTATTTT.

The rearrangement uses TRBV18 and TRBJ1-1, with a possible D match to TRBD1 (6 bases). The CDR3 runs to 15 residues. Germline V gives CDR1 KGHSH, CDR2 LQKENI. V was cut by 5 bases and J by 1 base, with 14 bases left in between. CDR3 amino acids: CASSLSGVGNTEAFF. For the CDR3, the DNA is TGTGCCAGCTCATTATCAGGGGTGGGGAACACTGAAGCTTTCTTT.

V is TRBV28 and J is TRBJ2-1; TRBD2 matches 7 bases. The CDR3 loop spans 16 amino acids. V shed 8 bases, J shed 4 bases, and the junction held 14 bases outside the gene matches. The germline gives CDR1 MDHEN, CDR2 SYDVKM. Here the CDR3 DNA reads TGTGCCAGCTCACAAGGGGCCGGGAGGCAGTACAATGAGCAGTTCTTC. This gives the protein CASSQGAGRQYNEQFF.

The chain joins TRBV6-5 to TRBJ2-2; 8 bases align to TRBD1. The CDR3 spans 16 residues. J gave up 5 bases and V 4 bases, and 9 bases lay outside the gene matches. Per the germline V gene, CDR1 is MNHEY and CDR2 is SVGAGI. This chain's CDR3 is CASSSTGGPRTGELFF. CDR3 nucleotide sequence: TGTGCCAGCAGTTCCACAGGGGGGCCGAGGACCGGGGAGCTGTTTTTT.

The chain couples TRBV5-1 to TRBJ1-1; the match to TRBD1 covers 8 bases. The CDR3 contains 13 residues. Looked up from germline, CDR1 is SGHRS and CDR2 is YFSETQ. V was clipped by 3 bases and J by 11 bases; unmatched bases: 9. CDR3 DNA sequence: TGCGCCAGCAGCTCCGGACAGGGAGATTTGGCTTTCTTT. This gives the protein CASSSGQGDLAFF.

This clone was picked up one time. The chain links TRBV2 to TRBJ1-2; 10 bases fit TRBD1. The germline V gene encodes CDR1 SNHLY and CDR2 FYNNEI. The CDR3 length is 14 residues. The ends lost 8 bases at V and 4 bases at J; junction bases unmatched: 7. CDR3 coding DNA: TGTGCCAGCGGGGAGGGACAGGGGATCTATGGCTACACCTTC. This sequence encodes CASGEGQGIYGYTF.

The V call is TRBV5-1, the J call TRBJ2-3, with TRBD1 identical over 9 bases. This CDR3 comprises 15 residues. The germline V gene encodes CDR1 SGHRS and CDR2 YFSETQ. V shed 3 bases, J shed 4 bases, and the junction held 6 bases outside the gene matches. The CDR3: CASSYDRGEADTQYF. CDR3 coding DNA: TGCGCCAGCAGCTACGACAGGGGGGAAGCAGATACGCAGTATTTT.

The chain recombines TRBV19 with TRBJ1-6; D not resolved. Trimming pared 5 bases from V and 0 bases from J, leaving 11 bases between. The CDR3 has 16 amino acids. The germline V gene encodes CDR1 LNHDA and CDR2 SQIVND (reference sequence). In DNA form, the CDR3 reads TGTGCCAGTAGTCCCGGGAAGAGCTCCTATAATTCACCCCTCCACTTT. It specifies CASSPGKSSYNSPLHF.

This chain links TRBV30 with TRBJ2-1; D is perhaps TRBD2 (5 bases). This CDR3 comprises 11 residues. V lost 2 bases to trimming and J lost 8 bases, with 7 bases between them. The germline V gene has CDR1 GTSNPN and CDR2 SVGIG (reference sequence). The CDR3 region is CAWSPGDEQFF. CDR3 sequence (DNA): TGTGCCTGGAGTCCCGGGGATGAGCAGTTCTTC.